The 8 T cell receptor beta chains below come from one sample, sequenced in a study of regulatory T cells in long-lasting Graves disease. Time point defined: newly diagnosed GD, antithyroid drugs for less than 3 months. The TCR library was made from RNA that had been extracted from PBMCs in TRIzol. The authors built TCR beta libraries using iRepertoire HTBI primers and Arm-PCR of CDR3 regions. TCRdb reprocessed the multiplex PCR reads via MiXCR and lists one record per CDR3 protein. Here the sample spans some 330,000 distinct CDR3 sequences, 10% to 15% being singletons. Separately, the same data were catalogued under a study of T cells in Graves' hyperthyroidism and ophthalmopathy.

The sequencing used peripheral blood mononuclear cells (PBMCs), collected at new diagnosis, from a patient treated with antithyroid drugs. These receptors all come from a woman under 30 with Graves disease.

This clonotype was found a few times. This chain connects TRBV14 to TRBJ2-7; unclear D gene. CDR1 is SGHDN and CDR2 is FVKESK in the germline V gene. This CDR3 region has 11 residues. Trimming took 5 bases from V and 9 from J, leaving 11 bases between them. CDR3 residues: CASSSLQTQYF. CDR3 nucleotide sequence: TGTGCCAGCAGCTCCCTACAGACGCAGTACTTC.

CDR3 sequence (DNA): TGTGCCAGCAGTTTAGGACGGAGGCGGTACTTC. As protein: CASSLGRRRYF. The gene calls are TRBV27 and TRBJ2-7, with D possibly being TRBD2 (5 bases). The CDR3 has 11 residues. Germline CDR1 MNHEY, CDR2 SMNVEV (reference sequence). The V and J ends lost 2 bases and 12 bases respectively, with 11 bases between them.

This clonotype was counted many times. The V and J genes are TRBV7-2 and TRBJ1-4, with a possible D match to TRBD1 (6 bases). The germline V gene has CDR1 SGHTA and CDR2 FQGNSA. This CDR3 is 14 amino acids long. Trimming took off 3 bases at V and 7 bases at J, with 12 bases between the two ends. CDR3 residues: CASSLRGGSEKLFF. The CDR3 DNA reads TGTGCCAGCAGCTTGAGGGGGGGGAGTGAAAAACTGTTTTTT.

With respect to this clonotype: At one boundary the junction diverges from the germline segment, which might be a read error. The chain couples TRBV20-1 to TRBJ1-1, with D tentatively TRBD1 (5 bases). Germline loops: CDR1 DFQATT, CDR2 SNEGSKA (reference sequence). CDR3 length equals 13 residues. The CDR3 loop is CSARGRMSTEAFF. For the CDR3, the DNA is TGCAGCGCTAGGGGACGGATGAGCACTGAAGCTTTCTTT.

The rearrangement uses TRBV4-1 and TRBJ1-5; a weak D match, TRBD1 (6 bases). Trimming stripped 1 base from V and 2 bases from J, with 9 bases between. The germline CDR1 and CDR2 sequences are MGHRA and YSYEKL. CDR3 length: 15 amino acids. For the CDR3, the DNA is TGCGCCAGCAGCCAAGGGCGGACAGGCAATCAGCCCCAGCATTTT. It translates to CASSQGRTGNQPQHF.

This clonotype appeared many times. This sequence joins TRBV20-1 and TRBJ2-1, with 9 bases aligning to TRBD2. The length of the CDR3 is 14 residues. The V gene's germline CDR1 is DFQATT and CDR2 SNEGSKA (reference sequence). The trim removed 3 bases at V and 3 bases at J, leaving 3 bases unmatched. The CDR3 protein is CSARRLADYNEQFF. The DNA for the CDR3 is TGCAGTGCTAGGCGACTAGCGGACTACAATGAGCAGTTCTTC.

This clonotype was picked up many times. The J gene is TRBJ1-5, the V gene TRBV6-2 or TRBV6-3, with D perhaps matching TRBD1 (6 bases). The V and J ends lost 2 bases and 5 bases respectively, with 13 bases between them. The CDR3 is 15 amino acids. Germline CDR1 reads MNHEY; CDR2 reads SVGEGT. Here the CDR3 DNA reads TGTGCCAGCAGTTACGGGGGCCCCACAGATCAGCCCCAGCATTTT. Translated, it gives CASSYGGPTDQPQHF.

This clonotype was counted many times. This rearrangement joins TRBV6-2 or TRBV6-3 to TRBJ2-5; D is unresolved. Germline V lookup: CDR1 MNHEY, CDR2 SVGEGT. The CDR3 has 16 amino acids. V shed 0 bases and J shed 5 bases, with 16 bases lying between them. The CDR3 spells CASSYSEHQFSETQYF. DNA of the CDR3: TGTGCCAGCAGTTACTCGGAACACCAATTTTCGGAGACCCAGTACTTC.